These T cell receptor beta chains were read from a single sample in a study of radiotherapy plus CTLA-4 blockade in lung cancer. TCRdb keeps only in-frame clones here, not all; method: immunoSEQ multiplex PCR. This sample has some 64,000 clones, with approximately 80% found just once. The sample consisted of peripheral blood, taken from a patient treated with radiotherapy plus ipilimumab. These receptors all come from a human donor with non-small cell lung cancer who had a complete response to radiotherapy plus ipilimumab. CDR3s include the opening cysteine and the closing phenylalanine or tryptophan. The D gene is left open where the match is weak. Where a row states a size, it is once, few, many or the class of an expanded clone; other rows omit it.

v_call	j_call	clone_size	d_call	cdr3_nt	cdr3_aa
TRBV30	TRBJ1-1	-	-	TGTGCCTGGAGTGTACAGGACAACCGGAACACTGAAGCTTTCTTT	CAWSVQDNRNTEAFF
TRBV6-1	TRBJ1-3	few	-	TGTGCCAGCAGATCGGGGGTTATGGGAAACACCATATATTTT	CASRSGVMGNTIYF
TRBV6-4	TRBJ2-1	-	TRBD1	TGTGCCAGCAGTGAACAGGGGACCCATGAGCAGTTCTTC	CASSEQGTHEQFF
TRBV5-4	TRBJ2-5	-	TRBD2	TGTGCCAGCAGCGGGACTAGCGGTCGAGAGACCCAGTACTTC	CASSGTSGRETQYF
TRBV27	TRBJ1-5	-	-	TGTGCCAGCAGTCCGAACAGCCCCTATAGCAATCAGCCCCAGCATTTT	CASSPNSPYSNQPQHF
TRBV5-1	TRBJ1-2	-	TRBD1	TGCGCCAGCAGCTTGGGGGCCGGGACAGCAAACTATGGCTACACCTTC	CASSLGAGTANYGYTF
TRBV6-4	TRBJ1-6	-	-	TGTGCCAGCAGTGACGGCAAACAGGGATGGGGTAATTCACCCCTCCACTTT	CASSDGKQGWGNSPLHF
TRBV29-1	TRBJ1-1	-	-	TGCAGCGTTGATAGGGCGGGGAGGGGCACTGAAGCTTTCTTT	CSVDRAGRGTEAFF
TRBV19	TRBJ1-2	-	-	TGTGCCAGTAGAACAGTGAGCTATGGCTACACCTTC	CASRTVSYGYTF
TRBV14	TRBJ2-5	-	TRBD1	TGTGCCAGCAGCCAAGATTGGGACAGCCAAGAGACCCAGTACTTC	CASSQDWDSQETQYF
TRBV10-1	TRBJ2-5	-	-	TGCGCCAGCAGTCGACAGTGGCAAGAGACCCAGTACTTC	CASSRQWQETQYF
TRBV5-6	TRBJ2-7	-	-	TGTGCCAGCAGCTCACTACAGGGATTTCCCCACGAGCAGTACTTC	CASSSLQGFPHEQYF
TRBV27	TRBJ2-7	-	-	TGTGCCAGCAGTTCCAGACAGGGGAGGGGGTACGAGCAGTACTTC	CASSSRQGRGYEQYF
TRBV4-3	TRBJ1-2	-	-	TGCGCCAGCAGCCAAGAGGTGGGTTCCCAGTATGGCTACACCTTC	CASSQEVGSQYGYTF
TRBV6-5	TRBJ1-3	once	-	TGTGCCAGCAGTTACTCAGGGGATGATATGAACACCATATATTTT	CASSYSGDDMNTIYF
TRBV7-9	TRBJ2-5	-	TRBD1	TGTGCCAGCAGCCAACACAGGGGACGCGAGACCCAGTACTTC	CASSQHRGRETQYF
TRBV5-8	TRBJ2-3	-	TRBD2	TGTGCCAGCAGCCCGGGACTCCGCGGGAGGGCTTCTAGCACAGATACGCAGTATTTT	CASSPGLRGRASSTDTQYF
TRBV30	TRBJ1-6	-	-	TGTGCCTGGAGTGTTGGCGTCGTGAATTCACCCCTCCACTTT	CAWSVGVVNSPLHF
TRBV7-2	TRBJ1-3	-	-	TGTGCCAGCAGCTTAGAGGGCTCTGGAAACACCATATATTTT	CASSLEGSGNTIYF
TRBV19	TRBJ1-1	few	-	TGTGCCAGTAGTATAGGGAATGAAGTGAACACTGAAGCTTTCTTT	CASSIGNEVNTEAFF
TRBV2	TRBJ1-1	-	-	TGTGCCACGGGGAGGGATTTCAACACTGAAGCTTTCTTT	CATGRDFNTEAFF
TRBV6-5	TRBJ1-2	-	TRBD1	TGTGCCAGCAGTTACCTACGGACAGGGACTTCCTATGGCTACACCTTC	CASSYLRTGTSYGYTF
TRBV7-9	TRBJ2-2	-	-	TGTGCCAGCAGCTTCGGACAGATCCACGGGGAGCTGTTTTTT	CASSFGQIHGELFF
TRBV5-6	TRBJ2-3	-	TRBD1	TGTGCCAGCAGCCGAACCGGGACAGGGAGCACAGATACGCAGTATTTT	CASSRTGTGSTDTQYF
TRBV27	TRBJ1-5	-	-	TGTGCCAGCAGTAGACGGCCGTCAGGGACGATAAGCAATCAGCCCCAGCATTTT	CASSRRPSGTISNQPQHF
TRBV18	TRBJ1-1	-	TRBD1	TGTGCCAGCTCACCCACGACAGGGTTGAACACTGAAGCTTTCTTT	CASSPTTGLNTEAFF
TRBV9	TRBJ2-2	-	TRBD2	TGTGCCAGCAGCGTAGAGGGTGAAAGAGGACTAGCGGGGCCCGGGGAGCTGTTTTTT	CASSVEGERGLAGPGELFF
TRBV27	TRBJ1-2	-	TRBD1	TGTGCCAGCAGTTCGGGAGGGGGCCTCTATGGCTACACCTTC	CASSSGGGLYGYTF
TRBV27	TRBJ1-1	-	-	TGTGCCAGCAGTTTCCGGGGCGCGCGGTACACTGAAGCTTTCTTT	CASSFRGARYTEAFF
TRBV5-4	TRBJ1-2	-	TRBD1	TGTGCCAGCAGCTTGATAGGACAGGGTAGTTCTGGCTACACCTTC	CASSLIGQGSSGYTF
TRBV15	TRBJ1-5	-	-	TGTGCCACCACGTTCTGGGGAGGACCAACGAATCAGCCCCAGCATTTT	CATTFWGGPTNQPQHF
TRBV7-6	TRBJ2-1	-	TRBD2	TGTGCCAGCAGCTTTACGGCAGGGAGGGTCGATGAGCAGTTCTTC	CASSFTAGRVDEQFF
TRBV6-1	TRBJ2-1	-	TRBD2	TGTGCCAGCAGTGAAGGGAATAGCGGGAGAAATGAGCAGTTCTTC	CASSEGNSGRNEQFF
TRBV6-6	TRBJ2-2	-	-	TGTGCCAGCAGTTACCCCAGCGCTCCGGCCGGGGAGCTGTTTTTT	CASSYPSAPAGELFF
TRBV19	TRBJ2-5	-	-	TGTGCCAGTAGTTTCCCAGGTTCTGAGCAGTACTTC	CASSFPGSEQYF
TRBV11-2	TRBJ2-1	-	-	TGTGCCAGCAGCTTTAATCCCGGGGGAGACGGGGAGCAGTTCTTC	CASSFNPGGDGEQFF
TRBV5-6	TRBJ2-2	-	-	TGTGCCAGCAGCTTGCGGCCATCGGCATGGACCGGGGAGCTGTTTTTT	CASSLRPSAWTGELFF
TRBV10-3	TRBJ1-3	-	-	TGTGCCATCAGTGAGTTGAGGAGCTCTGGAAACACCATATATTTT	CAISELRSSGNTIYF
TRBV4-3	TRBJ2-2	-	-	TGCGCCAGCAGCCAGAGCAGACCAACCGGGGAGCTGTTTTTT	CASSQSRPTGELFF
TRBV30	TRBJ1-1	-	-	TGTGCCTGGATGAGTTACGAGGGGATTGAAGCTTTCTTT	CAWMSYEGIEAFF
TRBV5-4	TRBJ1-2	-	TRBD1	TGTGCCAGCAGCTCAGCCTACAGGGGATCCTATGGCTACACCTTC	CASSSAYRGSYGYTF
TRBV7-6	TRBJ2-2	-	-	TGTGCCAGCAGCTTAGATGGGAACACCGGGGAGCTGTTTTTT	CASSLDGNTGELFF
TRBV27	TRBJ1-1	-	TRBD1	TGTGCCAGCAGTCCGGGGACAGGGTGGGCCACTGAAGCTTTCTTT	CASSPGTGWATEAFF
TRBV14	TRBJ1-6	few	-	TGTGCCAGCAGCCAAGATTCGGGAGCATTTCTTATCAATTCACCCCTCCACTTT	CASSQDSGAFLINSPLHF
TRBV30	TRBJ1-1	-	-	TGTGCCTGGAGTATCCTGAACACTGAAGCTTTCTTT	CAWSILNTEAFF
TRBV7-8	TRBJ2-7	-	-	TGTGCCAGCAGCTTAGACAGGGATGGGAATTACGAGCAGTACTTC	CASSLDRDGNYEQYF
TRBV5-1	TRBJ2-1	-	TRBD2	TGCGCCAGCAGCTCAGCGGGGGCCTACAATGAGCAGTTCTTC	CASSSAGAYNEQFF
TRBV11-2	TRBJ1-4	-	-	TGTGCCAGCAGCTCCCTGGACAAGGGAAAACTGTTTTTT	CASSSLDKGKLFF
TRBV5-1	TRBJ2-1	few	-	TGCGCCAGCAGCTTGGACACTCCGCATGGTGAGCAGTTCTTC	CASSLDTPHGEQFF
TRBV2	TRBJ2-2	-	TRBD2	TGTGCCAGCAACCCGGGACTAGCGAGAACCGGGGAGCTGTTTTTT	CASNPGLARTGELFF
TRBV5-1	TRBJ1-2	-	TRBD1	TGCGCCAGCAGCTTGGGCCGGGACAGATCTAACTATGGCTACACCTTC	CASSLGRDRSNYGYTF